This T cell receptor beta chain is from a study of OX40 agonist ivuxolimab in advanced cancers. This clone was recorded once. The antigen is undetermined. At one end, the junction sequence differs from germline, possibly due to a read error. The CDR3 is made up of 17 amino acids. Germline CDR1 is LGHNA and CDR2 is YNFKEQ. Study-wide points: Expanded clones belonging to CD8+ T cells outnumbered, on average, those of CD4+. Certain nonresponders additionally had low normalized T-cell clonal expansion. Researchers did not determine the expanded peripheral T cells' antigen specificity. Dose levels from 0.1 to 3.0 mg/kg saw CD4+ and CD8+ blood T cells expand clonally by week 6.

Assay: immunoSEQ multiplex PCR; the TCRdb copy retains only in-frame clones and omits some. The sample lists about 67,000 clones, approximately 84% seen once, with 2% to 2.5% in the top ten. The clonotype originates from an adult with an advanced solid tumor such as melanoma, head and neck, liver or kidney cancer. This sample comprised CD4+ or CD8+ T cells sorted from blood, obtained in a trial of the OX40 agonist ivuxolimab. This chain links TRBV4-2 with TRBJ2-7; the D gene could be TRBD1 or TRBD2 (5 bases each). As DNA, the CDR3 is TGTGCCAGCAGCCAGGGGCTTAGAGCAGGACTCTCCGACGAGCAGTACTTC. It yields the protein CASSQGLRAGLSDEQYF.